This T cell receptor beta chain originates from a study of cytomegalovirus exposure and HLA in healthy donors. Study results and caveats: With later analysis, a missense DCLRE1C variant became linked to TCR beta V- and J-gene trimming. Per published reports, the classifier diagnosed cytomegalovirus status with high specificity and sensitivity. Among the most significant clusters, several appeared linked to common viral pathogens in a later analysis.

PCR was performed using 60 Vbeta and 13 Jbeta primers. TCRdb's table, derived via immunoSEQ multiplex PCR, lists solely in-frame clones and lacks some. The table has about 130,000 clones, roughly 88% seen once. A word on this clone: As yet, its antigen is unknown.

The CDR3 length is 14 residues. V lost 4 bases, J lost 3 bases, and 5 bases stayed unmatched. Looked up from germline, CDR1 is SGHNT and CDR2 is YYREEE (reference sequence). Specimen: PBMCs. The source is a man in his forties or fifties in good health and CMV-seronegative. The rearrangement uses TRBV5-4 and TRBJ2-5; 8 positions agree with TRBD1. The CDR3 region is CASSPRQGKETQYF. The DNA for the CDR3 is TGTGCCAGCAGCCCCCGACAGGGGAAAGAGACCCAGTACTTC. The full variable domain, rest sourced from reference TRBV5-4 and TRBJ2-5, is ETGVTQSPTHLIKTRGQQVTLRCSSQSGHNTVSWYQQALGQGPQFIFQYYREEENGRGNFPPRFSGLQFPNYSSELNVNALELDDSALYLCASSPRQGKETQYFGPGTRLLVL.